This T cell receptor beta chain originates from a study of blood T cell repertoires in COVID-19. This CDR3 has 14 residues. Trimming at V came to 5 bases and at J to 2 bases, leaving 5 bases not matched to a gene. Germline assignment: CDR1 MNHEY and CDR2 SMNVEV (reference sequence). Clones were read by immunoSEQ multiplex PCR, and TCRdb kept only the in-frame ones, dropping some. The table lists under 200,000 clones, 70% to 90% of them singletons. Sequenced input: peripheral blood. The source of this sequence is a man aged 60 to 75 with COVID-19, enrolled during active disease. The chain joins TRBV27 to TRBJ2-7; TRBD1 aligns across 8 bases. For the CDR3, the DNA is TGTGCCAGCAGTCCGGACAGGGTAACCTACGAGCAGTACTTC. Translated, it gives CASSPDRVTYEQYF.